This TCR beta chain was sequenced in a study of identifying expanded T cells in peripheral blood. During the collection period, no donor immune events like infections were recorded. Study results and caveats: Technical replicates showed around 1.3 changed clones; two weeks around 15; four weeks 19.

TCRdb's table, derived via immunoSEQ multiplex PCR, lists solely in-frame clones and lacks some. The sample shows more than 75,000 clones, 88% of them seen only once. The CDR3 spans 13 residues. Deletions cut 0 bases from V and 3 bases from J, with 5 bases between. Germline V gives CDR1 SGHTA, CDR2 FQGNSA. As to this clone: The antigen remains undetermined.

This chain links TRBV7-2 with TRBJ2-5, with D hard to call. Sequences were obtained from blood. This receptor was identified in a person between 18 and 75 years old in good health. The CDR3 is CASSLADKETQYF. CDR3 coding DNA: TGTGCCAGCAGCTTAGCGGATAAAGAGACCCAGTACTTC.